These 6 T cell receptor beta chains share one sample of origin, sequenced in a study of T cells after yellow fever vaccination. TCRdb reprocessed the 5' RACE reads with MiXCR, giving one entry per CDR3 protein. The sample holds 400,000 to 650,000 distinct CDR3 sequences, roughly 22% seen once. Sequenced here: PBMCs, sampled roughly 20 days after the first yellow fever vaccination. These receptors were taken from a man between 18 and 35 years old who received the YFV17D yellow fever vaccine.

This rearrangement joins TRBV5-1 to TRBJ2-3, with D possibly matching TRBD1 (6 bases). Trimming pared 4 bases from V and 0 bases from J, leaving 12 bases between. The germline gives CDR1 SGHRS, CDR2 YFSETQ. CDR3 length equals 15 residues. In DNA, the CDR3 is TGCGCCAGCAGCCAAAAGGACAGAAGCACAGATACGCAGTATTTT. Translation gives CASSQKDRSTDTQYF.

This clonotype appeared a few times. CDR3 sequence reads: CASSRTGRSYNSPLHF. The CDR3 DNA reads TGTGCCAGCAGCCGGACCGGCCGCTCCTATAATTCACCCCTCCACTTT. V and J are TRBV7-2 and TRBJ1-6; D ambiguous. CDR3 size: 16 residues. Germline V gene lookup returns CDR1 SGHTA and CDR2 FQGNSA. V was clipped by 5 bases and J by 0 bases, with 11 bases between them.

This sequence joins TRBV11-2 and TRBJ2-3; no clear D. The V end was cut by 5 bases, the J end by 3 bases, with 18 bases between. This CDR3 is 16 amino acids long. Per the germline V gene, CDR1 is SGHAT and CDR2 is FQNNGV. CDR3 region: CASSENQLRRTDTQYF. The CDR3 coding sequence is TGTGCCAGCAGCGAGAATCAGCTTCGTAGGACAGATACGCAGTATTTT.

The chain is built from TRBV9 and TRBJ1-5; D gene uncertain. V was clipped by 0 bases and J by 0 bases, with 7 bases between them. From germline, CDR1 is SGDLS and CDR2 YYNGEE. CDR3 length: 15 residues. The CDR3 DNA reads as TGTGCCAGCAGCGTAGCTCCAGGTAGCAATCAGCCCCAGCATTTT. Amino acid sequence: CASSVAPGSNQPQHF.

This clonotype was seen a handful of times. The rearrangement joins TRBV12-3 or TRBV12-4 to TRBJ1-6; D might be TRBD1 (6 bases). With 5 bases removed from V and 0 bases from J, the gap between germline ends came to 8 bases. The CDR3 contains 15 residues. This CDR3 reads CASSIGGSYNSPLHF. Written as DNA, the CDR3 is TGTGCCAGCAGTATAGGGGGCTCCTATAATTCACCCCTCCACTTT.

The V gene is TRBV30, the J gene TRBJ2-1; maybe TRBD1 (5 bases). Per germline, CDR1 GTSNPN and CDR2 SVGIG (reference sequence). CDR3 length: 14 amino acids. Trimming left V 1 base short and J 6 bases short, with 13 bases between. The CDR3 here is CAWSEGWEGNEQFF. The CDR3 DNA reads TGTGCCTGGAGTGAGGGGTGGGAAGGCAATGAGCAGTTCTTC. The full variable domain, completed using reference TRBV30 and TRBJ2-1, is SQTIHQWPATLVQPVGSPLSLECTVEGTSNPNLYWYRQAAGRGLQLLFYSVGIGQISSEVPQNLSASRPQDRQFILSSKKLLLSDSGFYLCAWSEGWEGNEQFFGPGTRLTVL.